The T cell receptor (beta chain) described here comes from a study of cytomegalovirus exposure and HLA in healthy donors. Study observations and caveats: TCR beta chains numbering some 160 were designated cytomegalovirus-associated. Most CMV-associated TCR beta chains appeared HLA-restricted in a later analysis.

The PCR was carried out with 60 Vbeta primers and 13 Jbeta primers. Assay: immunoSEQ multiplex PCR; the TCRdb copy retains only in-frame clones and omits some. Of 150,000 or so clones in the sample, around 74% were seen once. A note on this clone: Its antigen is unidentified.

Losses at the gene ends were 6 bases for V and 7 bases for J; bases not matched to a gene: 15. Per the germline V gene, CDR1 is SGHAT and CDR2 is FQNNGV. This CDR3 is 15 amino acids long. The chain joins TRBV11-2 to TRBJ2-7; 7 bases match TRBD1. This TCR was sampled from a man aged 18 to 30 in good health and CMV-seronegative. The sample was PBMCs. CDR3 region: CASSPLRGTRWEQYF. DNA of the CDR3: TGTGCCAGCAGTCCCCTCAGGGGGACGAGGTGGGAGCAGTACTTC.